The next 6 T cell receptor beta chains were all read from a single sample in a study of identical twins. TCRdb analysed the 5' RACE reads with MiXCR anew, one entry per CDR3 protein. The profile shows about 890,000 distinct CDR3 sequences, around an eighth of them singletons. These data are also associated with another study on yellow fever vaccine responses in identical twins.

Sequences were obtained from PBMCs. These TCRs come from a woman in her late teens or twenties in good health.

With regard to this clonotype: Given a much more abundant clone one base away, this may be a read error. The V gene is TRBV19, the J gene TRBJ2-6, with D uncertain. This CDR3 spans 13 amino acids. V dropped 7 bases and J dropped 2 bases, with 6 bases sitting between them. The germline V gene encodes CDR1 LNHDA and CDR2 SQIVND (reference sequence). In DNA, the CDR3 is TGTGCCAGTACTTCGACTGGGGCCAACGTCCTGACTTTC. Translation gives CASTSTGANVLTF.

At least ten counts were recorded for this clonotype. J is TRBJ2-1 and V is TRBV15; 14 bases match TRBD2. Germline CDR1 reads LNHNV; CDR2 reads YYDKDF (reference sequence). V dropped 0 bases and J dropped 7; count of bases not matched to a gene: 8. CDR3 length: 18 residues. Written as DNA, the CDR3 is TGTGCCACCAGCAGAGATCTGCTTGGGACTAGCGGGGGAAATGAGCAGTTCTTC. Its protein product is CATSRDLLGTSGGNEQFF. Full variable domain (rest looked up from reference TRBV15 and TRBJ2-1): DAMVIQNPRYQVTQFGKPVTLSCSQTLNHNVMYWYQQKSSQAPKLLFHYYDKDFNNEADTPDNFQSRRPNTSFCFLDIRSPGLGDTAMYLCATSRDLLGTSGGNEQFFGPGTRLTVL.

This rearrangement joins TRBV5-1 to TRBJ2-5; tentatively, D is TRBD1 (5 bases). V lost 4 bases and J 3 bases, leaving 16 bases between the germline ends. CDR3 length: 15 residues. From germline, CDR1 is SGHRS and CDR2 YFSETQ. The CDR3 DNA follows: TGCGCCAGCAGCCCGCGCCCTGCCAGGGAAGAGACCCAGTACTTC. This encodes CASSPRPAREETQYF.

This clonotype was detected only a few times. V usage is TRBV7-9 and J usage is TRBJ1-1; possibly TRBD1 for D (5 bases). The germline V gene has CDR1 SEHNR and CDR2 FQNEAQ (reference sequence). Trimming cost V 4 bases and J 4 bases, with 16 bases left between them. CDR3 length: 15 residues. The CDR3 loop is CASSSPGQGFTEAFF. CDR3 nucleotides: TGTGCCAGCAGCTCCCCCGGGCAGGGTTTCACTGAAGCTTTCTTT.

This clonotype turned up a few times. The DNA for the CDR3 is TGCGCCAGCAGCGGCCGACAGGAGATAAACACCGGGGAGCTGTTTTTT. Its translation is CASSGRQEINTGELFF. V is TRBV5-1 and J is TRBJ2-2, with TRBD1 as a possible D gene (6 bases). The CDR3 runs 16 residues. V lost 4 bases, J lost 2 bases, and 15 bases lay in between. Germline V gene sequence: CDR1 SGHRS, CDR2 YFSETQ.

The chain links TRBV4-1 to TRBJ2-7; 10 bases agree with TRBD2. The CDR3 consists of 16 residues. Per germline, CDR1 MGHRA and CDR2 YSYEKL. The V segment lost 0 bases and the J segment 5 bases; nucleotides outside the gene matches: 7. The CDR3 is CASSQDLSGRAHEQYF. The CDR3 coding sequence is TGCGCCAGCAGCCAAGATTTGAGCGGGAGGGCCCACGAGCAGTACTTC.